One and the same sample provided the 18 T cell receptor beta chains below, sequenced in a study of Graves' ophthalmopathy and Graves' hyperthyroidism. Amplification targeted the TCR beta CDR3 regions, with RNA transcripts as the source material. The library came from an HTBI-primed first-round RT-PCR and a second-round multiplex PCR. TCRdb re-analysed the multiplex PCR reads in MiXCR, keeping a single row per CDR3 protein. This sample has hundreds of thousands of distinct CDR3 sequences, with about two fifths found just once. What was sequenced was peripheral blood. The receptors originated from an adult man with Graves' ophthalmopathy.

J is TRBJ2-7 and V is TRBV5-1; tentatively, D is TRBD2 (7 bases). Germline V lookup: CDR1 SGHRS, CDR2 YFSETQ. This CDR3 spans 16 amino acids. V was cut by 3 bases and J by 3 bases, with 19 bases left in between. The CDR3 region has the DNA TGCGCCAGCAGCTACCGCTTGGGAGGGGGGCACTACGAGCAGTACTTC. This sequence encodes CASSYRLGGGHYEQYF.

The chain employs TRBV20-1 and TRBJ1-3; weak D call: TRBD1 (5 bases). V was clipped by 5 bases and J by 8 bases, with 16 bases between them. The CDR3 spans 13 residues. Germline CDR1 reads DFQATT; CDR2 reads SNEGSKA (reference sequence). CDR3 amino acids: CSAGGTSFDTIYF. In nucleotides, the CDR3 is TGCAGTGCTGGTGGGACCTCTTTTGACACCATATATTTT.

This clonotype has at least ten counts. The chain has TRBV5-1 and TRBJ1-6, with 8 bases that match TRBD1. V lost 2 bases and J lost 7; bases outside the gene matches: 5. The CDR3 is 15 residues long. CDR1 is SGHRS, CDR2 YFSETQ, per germline. The CDR3 bases are TGCGCCAGCAGCTTCAGACAGGGGAAGAATTCACCCCTCCACTTT. Translating it yields CASSFRQGKNSPLHF. Complete variable domain (other parts from reference TRBV5-1 and TRBJ1-6): KAGVTQTPRYLIKTRGQQVTLSCSPISGHRSVSWYQQTPGQGLQFLFEYFSETQRNKGNFPGRFSGRQFSNSRSEMNVSTLELGDSALYLCASSFRQGKNSPLHFGNGTRLTVT.

This rearrangement joins TRBV20-1 to TRBJ2-5, with TRBD2 identical over 9 bases. The CDR3 is 14 residues long. V lost 5 bases, J lost 4 bases, and 8 bases stayed unmatched. Germline values: CDR1 DFQATT, CDR2 SNEGSKA (reference sequence). CDR3 sequence: CSAGTSSGVETQYF. DNA of the CDR3: TGCAGTGCTGGGACTAGCAGTGGCGTAGAGACCCAGTACTTC.

The table lists this clonotype with a few counts. A much bigger clone sits one base away, suggesting this may be a read error. This sequence joins TRBV20-1 and TRBJ1-4; 8 bases agree with TRBD1. Germline V gene data show CDR1 as DFQATT and CDR2 as SNEGSKA (reference sequence). The CDR3 totals 13 residues. Here the CDR3 DNA reads TGCAGTGCTAGGAGGATACAGGGGGGAAAACTGCTTTTT. It yields the protein CSARRIQGGKLLF.

The J gene is TRBJ1-3, the V gene TRBV11-2; D is undetermined. The CDR3 loop spans 15 amino acids. The ends were cut back, 5 bases at V and 8 bases at J, with 19 bases in the middle. The V gene's germline CDR1 is SGHAT and CDR2 FQNNGV. This CDR3 is CASSQDLNYGYTIYF. For the CDR3, the DNA is TGTGCCAGCAGCCAGGACCTGAACTATGGCTACACCATATATTTT. The whole variable domain, remainder taken from reference TRBV11-2 and TRBJ1-3, is EAGVAQSPRYKIIEKRQSVAFWCNPISGHATLYWYQQILGQGPKLLIQFQNNGVVDDSQLPKDRFSAERLKGVDSTLKIQPAKLEDSAVYLCASSQDLNYGYTIYFGEGSWLTVV.

This clonotype was observed once. The junction and the germline gene differ at one end; a read error may be behind it. This chain uses TRBV9 with TRBJ1-3, with D perhaps matching TRBD1 (6 bases). This CDR3 is built from 14 residues. The germline gives CDR1 SGDLS, CDR2 YYNGEE. The CDR3 reads CASSYDRTGSTIYF. Written as DNA, the CDR3 is TGTGCCAGCAGCTACGACAGGACTGGAAGCACCATATATTTT.

The J gene is TRBJ2-3, the V gene TRBV7-2, with a possible D match to TRBD1 (7 bases). This CDR3 is 14 amino acids long. The V gene lost 2 bases and the J gene lost 6 bases, with 12 bases spanning the gap. Looked up from germline, CDR1 is SGHTA and CDR2 is FQGNSA. CDR3 region: CASSLLTGRDTQYF. The DNA of the CDR3 is TGTGCCAGCAGCTTACTGACAGGGAGGGATACGCAGTATTTT.

With regard to this clonotype: The DNA is omitted, as the CDR3 cannot be located on it reliably, and the CDR3 follows TCRdb's listing. J is TRBJ1-4 and V is TRBV25-1. With termini counted, the CDR3 has 15 amino acids. CDR1 is MGHDK and CDR2 is SYGVNS in the germline V gene. The CDR3 loop is CASRGAGPPVENCFF.

This clonotype came up many times. The gene calls are TRBV7-9 and TRBJ1-5; no definite D call. This CDR3 region has 13 residues. Trimming took 9 bases from V and 0 from J, leaving 9 bases between them. From germline, CDR1 is SEHNR and CDR2 FQNEAQ (reference sequence). The CDR3 protein is CASGLGSNQPQHF. CDR3 bases: TGTGCCAGTGGACTCGGTAGCAATCAGCCCCAGCATTTT.

This clonotype was seen repeatedly, ten times or more. The J gene is TRBJ2-5, the V gene TRBV7-2, with a tentative D call TRBD2 (6 bases). This CDR3 spans 15 amino acids. The germline V and J ends were trimmed by 1 base and 0 bases, with 9 bases remaining between them. Germline assignment: CDR1 SGHTA and CDR2 FQGNSA. DNA of the CDR3: TGTGCCAGCAGCTTAGTGGCTAGCGACCAAGAGACCCAGTACTTC. Protein product: CASSLVASDQETQYF.

The V and J genes are TRBV29-1 and TRBJ1-5; D perhaps matches TRBD1 (5 bases). The CDR3 runs to 12 residues. CDR1 is SQVTM, CDR2 ANQGSEA, per germline. V shed 8 bases and J shed 7 bases, with 15 bases lying between them. In DNA, the CDR3 is TGCAGCCCAAGGGGTGCGGGCCAGCCCCAGCATTTT. Encoded protein: CSPRGAGQPQHF.

This chain connects TRBV10-3 to TRBJ1-6, with TRBD1 matching over 7 bases. V gave up 0 bases and J gave up 6 bases; unmatched junction bases: 2. There are 15 residues in the CDR3. CDR1 is ENHRY and CDR2 is SYGVKD in the germline V gene. The CDR3 reads CAISESTGSNSPLHF. DNA of the CDR3: TGTGCCATCAGTGAGTCGACAGGGAGTAATTCACCCCTCCACTTT.

The CDR3 protein is CASSSSTGVTEAFF. Written as DNA, the CDR3 is TGTGCCAGCTCGAGCTCCACCGGGGTCACTGAAGCTTTCTTT. The J gene is TRBJ1-1, the V gene TRBV7-2; no firm D call. The CDR3 length is 14 residues. V dropped 8 bases and J dropped 4 bases, with 17 bases sitting between them. Per germline, CDR1 SGHTA and CDR2 FQGNSA. Complete variable domain (other parts from reference TRBV7-2 and TRBJ1-1): GAGVSQSPSNKVTEKGKDVELRCDPISGHTALYWYRQSLGQGLEFLIYFQGNSAPDKSGLPSDRFSAERTGGSVSTLTIQRTQQEDSAVYLCASSSSTGVTEAFFGQGTRLTVV.

The table lists this clonotype with many counts. This rearrangement joins TRBV7-8 to TRBJ1-2; no firm D call. The CDR3 sequence is 15 residues long. The germline gives CDR1 SGHVS, CDR2 FQNEAQ. The V gene lost 0 bases and the J gene lost 1 base, with 9 bases spanning the gap. CDR3 region: CASSLAGRNNYGYTF. The CDR3 coding sequence is TGTGCCAGCAGCTTAGCGGGCAGGAATAACTATGGCTACACCTTC.

CDR3 protein: CATRKGEVNTEAFF. CDR3 nucleotides: TGTGCCACTCGGAAGGGGGAGGTGAACACTGAAGCTTTCTTT. The rearrangement uses TRBV19 and TRBJ1-1, with a weak D call TRBD1 (6 bases). This CDR3 is built from 14 residues. V was clipped by 10 bases and J by 0 bases, with 15 bases between them. Germline CDR1 reads LNHDA; CDR2 reads SQIVND (reference sequence). The whole variable domain, remainder taken from reference TRBV19 and TRBJ1-1, is DGGITQSPKYLFRKEGQNVTLSCEQNLNHDAMYWYRQDPGQGLRLIYYSQIVNDFQKGDIAEGYSVSREKKESFPLTVTSAQKNPTAFYLCATRKGEVNTEAFFGQGTRLTVV.

The V call is TRBV11-2, the J call TRBJ2-7; 7 bases map to TRBD1. CDR3 length: 14 amino acids. Germline CDR1 reads SGHAT; CDR2 reads FQNNGV. V was pared by 5 bases and J by 0 bases, with 4 bases of the junction left unmatched. The CDR3 sequence: CASSGGQNSYEQYF. The CDR3 DNA is TGTGCCAGCAGCGGGGGACAGAACTCCTACGAGCAGTACTTC. The full variable domain, its missing parts supplied by reference TRBV11-2 and TRBJ2-7, is EAGVAQSPRYKIIEKRQSVAFWCNPISGHATLYWYQQILGQGPKLLIQFQNNGVVDDSQLPKDRFSAERLKGVDSTLKIQPAKLEDSAVYLCASSGGQNSYEQYFGPGTRLTVT.

The CDR3: CASSELGGDSYEQYF. The CDR3 DNA reads as TGTGCCAGCAGTGAACTTGGCGGGGACTCCTACGAGCAGTACTTC. The V gene is TRBV6-1, the J gene TRBJ2-7, with D tentatively TRBD2 (6 bases). V was trimmed by 2 bases and J by 0 bases, leaving 11 bases between them. This CDR3 has 15 amino acids. Per the germline V gene, CDR1 is MNHNS and CDR2 is SASEGT.